The rows below give T cell receptor beta chains drawn from one sample of a study of CD8 T cells in Susac syndrome. Using its own MiXCR run on the immunoSEQ multiplex PCR reads, TCRdb lists one record per CDR3 protein. The table includes about 24,000 distinct CDR3 sequences, just over 90% detected once. What was sequenced was CD8+ T cells from PBMCs. Source of these receptors: a human donor with Susac syndrome. The CDR3 runs from the conserved cysteine through the conserved F or W. Each record gives: V gene, J gene, clone size, D gene, CDR3 protein, CDR3 DNA. D genes are given only for firm matches. Rows may omit the clone size; those that give it use once, few, many or a size class.

TRBV7-9	TRBJ2-7	NA	NA	CASSPEGRYEQYF	TGTGCCAGCAGCCCTGAAGGAAGATACGAGCAGTACTTC
TRBV7-3	TRBJ1-3	NA	TRBD1	CASSLQGARNTIYF	TGTGCCAGCAGCTTACAGGGGGCCAGAAACACCATATATTTT
TRBV2	TRBJ2-5	once	TRBD2	CASSDGGDTPQETQYF	TGTGCCAGCAGTGACGGGGGGGACACCCCGCAAGAGACCCAGTACTTC
TRBV4-2	TRBJ2-7	NA	TRBD1	CASSQVGQPYYEQYF	TGTGCCAGCAGCCAAGTGGGACAGCCGTACTACGAGCAGTACTTC
TRBV13	TRBJ2-4	NA	NA	CASSEQGTKNIQYF	TGTGCCAGCAGCGAACAGGGTACCAAAAACATTCAGTACTTC
TRBV7-3	TRBJ2-3	NA	NA	CASSLNPDARTDTQYF	TGTGCCAGCAGCTTAAACCCGGACGCCCGCACAGATACGCAGTATTTT
TRBV7-3	TRBJ1-6	NA	NA	CASSLQGADSPLHF	TGTGCCAGCAGCTTGCAGGGAGCGGATTCACCCCTCCACTTT
TRBV30	TRBJ2-3	NA	NA	CAWMGGYTDTQYF	TGTGCCTGGATGGGCGGATACACAGATACGCAGTATTTT
TRBV6-5	TRBJ2-5	NA	NA	CASSYSARVYGETQYF	TGTGCCAGCAGTTACTCCGCCAGGGTATATGGCGAGACCCAGTACTTC
TRBV5-1	TRBJ2-5	NA	NA	CASSLVIGVAIGEQETQYF	TGCGCCAGCAGCTTGGTTATAGGGGTCGCGATCGGTGAGCAAGAGACCCAGTACTTC
TRBV6-5	TRBJ1-2	NA	NA	CASSYLSASYGYTF	TGTGCCAGCAGTTACTTGTCGGCGTCCTATGGCTACACCTTC
TRBV13	TRBJ2-3	NA	NA	CASSLGQGSGDTQYF	TGTGCCAGCAGCTTAGGACAGGGATCGGGAGATACGCAGTATTTT
TRBV6-2/TRBV6-3	TRBJ2-7	NA	NA	CASSYLGEQYF	TGTGCCAGCAGTTACCTTGGCGAGCAGTACTTC
TRBV6-2/TRBV6-3	TRBJ1-2	NA	NA	CASSYGYGYTF	TGTGCCAGCAGTTATGGTTATGGCTACACCTTC
TRBV19	TRBJ1-1	NA	TRBD1	CATRDRVSEAFF	TGTGCCACCCGGGACAGGGTATCTGAAGCTTTCTTT
TRBV13	TRBJ2-3	NA	NA	CASSSKGFGTDTQYF	TGTGCCAGCAGCTCTAAAGGGTTCGGGACAGATACGCAGTATTTT
TRBV28	TRBJ2-7	NA	NA	CASSQTYEQYF	TGTGCCAGCAGTCAAACCTACGAGCAGTACTTC
TRBV28	TRBJ1-5	NA	TRBD1	CASSLPGQGIWPQHF	TGTGCCAGCAGTTTACCGGGACAGGGGATTTGGCCCCAGCATTTT
TRBV7-8	TRBJ2-7	NA	NA	CASSLALIGGSSYEQYF	TGTGCCAGCAGCTTAGCGCTAATCGGGGGAAGCTCCTACGAGCAGTACTTC
TRBV29-1	TRBJ2-7	NA	TRBD2	CSVETGAGAPYEQYF	TGCAGCGTTGAAACCGGAGCGGGGGCCCCCTACGAGCAGTACTTC
TRBV28	TRBJ1-6	NA	NA	CASSVINSPLHF	TGTGCCAGCAGCGTGATCAATTCACCCCTCCACTTT
TRBV4-3	TRBJ2-3	once	TRBD2	CASSHAWTSGGAEDTQYF	TGCGCCAGCAGCCACGCTTGGACTAGCGGGGGGGCTGAAGATACGCAGTATTTT
TRBV19	TRBJ1-1	NA	TRBD1	CASSIAGDSVNTEAFF	TGTGCCAGTAGTATAGCCGGGGACAGCGTGAACACTGAAGCTTTCTTT
TRBV7-6	TRBJ2-3	NA	NA	CASSLGGPPVDTQYF	TGTGCCAGCAGCTTAGGGGGACCCCCAGTGGATACGCAGTATTTT
TRBV20-1	TRBJ2-3	NA	NA	CSARNRDTEGTDTQYF	TGCAGTGCTAGGAACCGGGACACCGAGGGCACAGATACGCAGTATTTT